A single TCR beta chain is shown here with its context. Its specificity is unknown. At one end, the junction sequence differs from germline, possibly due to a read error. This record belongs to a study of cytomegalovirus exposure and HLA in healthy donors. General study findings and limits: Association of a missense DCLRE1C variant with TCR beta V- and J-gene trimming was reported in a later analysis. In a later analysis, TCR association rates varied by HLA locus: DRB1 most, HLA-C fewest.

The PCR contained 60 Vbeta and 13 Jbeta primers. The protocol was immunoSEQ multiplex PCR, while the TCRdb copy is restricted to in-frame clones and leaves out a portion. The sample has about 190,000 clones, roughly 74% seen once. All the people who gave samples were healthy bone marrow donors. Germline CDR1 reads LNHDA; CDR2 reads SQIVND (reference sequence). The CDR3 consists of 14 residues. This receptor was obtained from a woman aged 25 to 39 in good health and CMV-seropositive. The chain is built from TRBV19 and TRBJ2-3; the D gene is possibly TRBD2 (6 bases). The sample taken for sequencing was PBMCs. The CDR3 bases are TGTGCCACTAGTTGGGGGACTAGCACAGATACGCAGTATTTT. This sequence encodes CATSWGTSTDTQYF.